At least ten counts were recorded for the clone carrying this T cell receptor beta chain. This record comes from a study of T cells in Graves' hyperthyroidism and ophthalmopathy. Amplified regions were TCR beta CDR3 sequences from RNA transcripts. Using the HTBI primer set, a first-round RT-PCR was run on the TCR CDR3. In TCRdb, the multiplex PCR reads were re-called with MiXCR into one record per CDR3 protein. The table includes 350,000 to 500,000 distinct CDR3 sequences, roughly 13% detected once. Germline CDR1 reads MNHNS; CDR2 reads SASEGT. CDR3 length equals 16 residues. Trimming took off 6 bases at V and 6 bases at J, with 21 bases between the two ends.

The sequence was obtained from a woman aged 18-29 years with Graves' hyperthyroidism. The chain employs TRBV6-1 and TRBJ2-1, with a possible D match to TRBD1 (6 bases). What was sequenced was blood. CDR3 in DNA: TGTGCCAGCAGCAAACAAAACAGGGTTGTGGGCAATGAGCAGTTCTTC. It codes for CASSKQNRVVGNEQFF.